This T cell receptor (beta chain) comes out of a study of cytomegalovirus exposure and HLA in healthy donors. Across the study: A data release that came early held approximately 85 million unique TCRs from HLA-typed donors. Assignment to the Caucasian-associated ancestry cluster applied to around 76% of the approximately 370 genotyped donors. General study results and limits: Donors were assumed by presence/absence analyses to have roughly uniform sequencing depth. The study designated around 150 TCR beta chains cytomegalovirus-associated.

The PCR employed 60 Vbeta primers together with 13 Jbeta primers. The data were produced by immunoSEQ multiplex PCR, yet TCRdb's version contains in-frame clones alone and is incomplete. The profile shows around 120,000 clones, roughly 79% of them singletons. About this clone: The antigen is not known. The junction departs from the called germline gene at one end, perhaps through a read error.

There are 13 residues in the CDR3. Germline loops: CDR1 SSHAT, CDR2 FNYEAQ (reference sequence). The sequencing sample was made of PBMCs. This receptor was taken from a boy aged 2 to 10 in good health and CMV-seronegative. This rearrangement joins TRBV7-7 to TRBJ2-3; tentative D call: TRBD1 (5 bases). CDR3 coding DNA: TGTGCTAGCAGCAAGACAGTAACAGATACGCAGTATTTT. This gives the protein CASSKTVTDTQYF. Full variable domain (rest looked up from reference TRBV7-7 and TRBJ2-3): GAGVSQSPRYKVTKRGQDVTLRCDPISSHATLYWYQQALGQGPEFLTYFNYEAQPDKSGLPSDRFSAERPEGSISTLTIQRTEQRDSAMYRCASSKTVTDTQYFGPGTRLTVL.